The following is a T cell receptor (beta chain) sequence with its context. No antigen is known for it. Per-base qualities were not stored, and no clone one base away is much larger. The library relied on the immunoSEQ multiplex PCR assay. This immuneACCESS table, as held by TCRdb, lists in-frame sequences with V and J called but not all clones. Of the missing ones, under half trace to an unresolved V gene in checked studies; the others have no known cause. A total of tens of thousands of clones appear in this sample, approximately 84% of them only once. The ten largest clones represent 30% to 40% of the sample. This entry is derived from a study of control samples from healthy donors and cancer patients (dated by TCRdb to the early 2020s). Sequences SGHRS (CDR1) and YFSETQ (CDR2) are obtained from the germline V gene. The germline ends are 17 bases apart after V is trimmed by 4 bases and J by 4 bases. Counted from cysteine to phenylalanine, this CDR3 has 16 amino acids. CDR3 DNA is the only sequence kept; it has 48 bases, read in frame from the first base.

This sequence originates from a man between 70 and 80 years old with lung cancer. Recombination connected TRBV5-1 to TRBJ1-4, with no reliable assignment of the D segment. Sequencing used PBMCs. The nucleotide sequence reads as follows: TGCGCCAGCAGCCTATCTGGACGGCGGGATAATGAAAAACTGTTTTTT. Translation gives CASSLSGRRDNEKLFF.